A single sample gave rise to the 9 T cell receptor beta chains below, sequenced in a study of cytomegalovirus exposure and HLA in healthy donors. Profiling relied on immunoSEQ multiplex PCR, and the TCRdb table lists in-frame clones only, not all of them. The table lists approximately 270,000 clones, more than 75% of them singletons, with 9.5% to 15% in the top ten. The specimen was PBMCs. The receptors were gathered from a man between 18 and 29 years old in good health and CMV-seropositive.

The chain combines TRBV28 with TRBJ1-1, with no clear D. CDR3 length equals 11 residues. The germline CDR1 and CDR2 sequences are MDHEN and SYDVKM. The V end was cut by 8 bases, the J end by 0 bases, with 4 bases between. The CDR3 spells CASSMNTEAFF. The CDR3 nucleotides are TGTGCCAGCTCGATGAACACTGAAGCTTTCTTT.

This clone was observed a few times. V is TRBV11-2 and J is TRBJ1-2; D ambiguous. With 0 bases removed from V and 2 bases from J, the gap between germline ends came to 13 bases. The CDR3 contains 16 residues. Germline V gene data show CDR1 as SGHAT and CDR2 as FQNNGV. CDR3 in DNA: TGTGCCAGCAGCTTAGATAGCTGGCAGCGGAACTATGGCTACACCTTC. Translation: CASSLDSWQRNYGYTF.

This clone has only one observation. This chain joins TRBV5-1 and TRBJ2-1, with D possibly TRBD1 on 6 matching bases. V dropped 5 bases and J dropped 0 bases, with 12 bases sitting between them. The germline CDR1 and CDR2 sequences are SGHRS and YFSETQ. There are 15 residues in the CDR3. CDR3 nucleotide sequence: TGCGCCAGCAGACAGCAGGGGAGCTCCTACAATGAGCAGTTCTTC. This sequence encodes CASRQQGSSYNEQFF.

The chain couples TRBV27 to TRBJ1-1; D is unresolved. This CDR3 contains 14 residues. V lost 5 bases, J lost 3 bases, and 13 bases lay in between. CDR1 MNHEY and CDR2 SMNVEV come from the germline V gene (reference sequence). The CDR3 is CASSIRTGYTEAFF. Written as DNA, the CDR3 is TGTGCCAGCAGTATTCGGACGGGATACACTGAAGCTTTCTTT.

The V and J genes are TRBV4-2 and TRBJ1-5; D may be TRBD1 (5 bases). CDR1 is LGHNA, CDR2 YNFKEQ, per germline. The CDR3 sequence is 17 residues long. V lost 0 bases, J lost 4 bases, and 16 bases lay in between. CDR3 amino acids: CASSQDHLAGPNQPQHF. Here the CDR3 DNA reads TGTGCCAGCAGCCAAGACCATCTGGCAGGGCCTAATCAGCCCCAGCATTTT.

With regard to this clone: Sequence at one end of the junction differs from germline and may be a read error. V and J are TRBV6-4 and TRBJ2-3, with D possibly TRBD2 on 5 matching bases. The CDR3 sequence is 13 residues long. Germline V gene sequence: CDR1 MRHNA, CDR2 SNTAGT. The CDR3 here is CATSPGFTDTQYF. DNA of the CDR3: TGTGCCACCAGTCCGGGGTTCACAGATACGCAGTATTTT.

The chain recombines TRBV19 with TRBJ1-2; possibly TRBD1 for D (5 bases). Germline CDR1 and CDR2: LNHDA and SQIVND (reference sequence). The CDR3 runs to 15 residues. V was trimmed by 1 base and J by 4 bases, leaving 13 bases between them. The CDR3 loop is CASSIAETAFYGYTF. CDR3 bases: TGTGCCAGTAGTATAGCTGAGACAGCCTTCTATGGCTACACCTTC.

The gene calls are TRBV30 and TRBJ1-5, with D unresolved. This CDR3 is 13 amino acids long. Trimming took off 0 bases at V and 7 bases at J, with 10 bases between the two ends. Per the germline V gene, CDR1 is GTSNPN and CDR2 is SVGIG (reference sequence). The CDR3 DNA sequence: TGTGCCTGGAGTGTAGCGGAAGGGCAGCCCCAGCATTTT. It specifies CAWSVAEGQPQHF. Combining the CDR3 with reference TRBV30 and TRBJ1-5 gives the whole variable domain SQTIHQWPATLVQPVGSPLSLECTVEGTSNPNLYWYRQAAGRGLQLLFYSVGIGQISSEVPQNLSASRPQDRQFILSSKKLLLSDSGFYLCAWSVAEGQPQHFGDGTRLSIL.

The J gene is TRBJ1-2, the V gene TRBV11-2; D possibly corresponds to TRBD1 (5 bases). The germline V gene has CDR1 SGHAT and CDR2 FQNNGV. Trimming left V 5 bases short and J 8 bases short, with 15 bases between. This CDR3 spans 13 amino acids. The CDR3 sequence: CASSLEGLSGYTF. DNA for the CDR3: TGTGCCAGCAGCCTCGAGGGGTTATCAGGCTACACCTTC.